This T cell receptor beta chain comes out of a study of blood T cell repertoires in COVID-19. There are 12 residues in the CDR3. Unmatched junction bases numbered 4, after V lost 5 bases and J lost 11 bases. TCRdb keeps only in-frame clones here, not all; method: immunoSEQ multiplex PCR. The data contain 200,000 to 250,000 clones, approximately 80% of them singletons. The V gene is TRBV12-3 or TRBV12-4, the J gene TRBJ2-4; 9 positions agree with TRBD1. The sequenced material came from peripheral blood. The receptor was derived from a woman aged 45-65 years with acute or convalescent COVID-19. This CDR3 reads CASSPDRGLQYF. The CDR3 DNA is TGTGCCAGCAGTCCGGACAGGGGTCTTCAGTACTTC.